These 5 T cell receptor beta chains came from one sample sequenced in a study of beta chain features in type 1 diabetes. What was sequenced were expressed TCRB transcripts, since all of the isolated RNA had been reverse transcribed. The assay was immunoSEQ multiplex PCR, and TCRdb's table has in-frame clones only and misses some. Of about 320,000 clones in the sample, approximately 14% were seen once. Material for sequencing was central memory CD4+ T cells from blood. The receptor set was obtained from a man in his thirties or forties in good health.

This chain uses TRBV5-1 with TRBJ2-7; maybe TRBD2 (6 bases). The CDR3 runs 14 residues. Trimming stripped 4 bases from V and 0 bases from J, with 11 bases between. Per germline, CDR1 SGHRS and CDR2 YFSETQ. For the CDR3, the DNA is TGCGCCAGCAGCCGCGGGACGGACTCCTACGAGCAGTACTTC. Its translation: CASSRGTDSYEQYF.

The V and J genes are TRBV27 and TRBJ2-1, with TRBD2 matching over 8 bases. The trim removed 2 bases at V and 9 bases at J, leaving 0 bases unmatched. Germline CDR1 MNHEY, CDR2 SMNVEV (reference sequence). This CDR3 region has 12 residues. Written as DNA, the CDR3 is TGTGCCAGCAGTTTACGGGGGGGTGAGCAGTTCTTC. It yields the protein CASSLRGGEQFF.

The CDR3 reads CASSLRGYEQYF. The CDR3 DNA sequence: TGTGCCAGCAGCTTGCGGGGCTACGAGCAGTACTTC. V gene TRBV4-2 combines with J gene TRBJ2-7; perhaps TRBD2 as D (6 bases). Trimming shortened V by 5 bases and J by 3 bases, and 8 bases separated the two germline ends. In germline, CDR1 is LGHNA, CDR2 YNFKEQ. The CDR3 has 12 residues.

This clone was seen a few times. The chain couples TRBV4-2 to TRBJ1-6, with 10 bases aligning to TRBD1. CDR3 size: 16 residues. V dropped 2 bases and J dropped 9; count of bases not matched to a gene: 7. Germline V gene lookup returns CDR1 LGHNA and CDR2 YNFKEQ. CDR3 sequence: CASSQHRQGASSPLHF. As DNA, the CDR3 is TGTGCCAGCAGCCAACACAGACAGGGGGCGAGTTCACCCCTCCACTTT.

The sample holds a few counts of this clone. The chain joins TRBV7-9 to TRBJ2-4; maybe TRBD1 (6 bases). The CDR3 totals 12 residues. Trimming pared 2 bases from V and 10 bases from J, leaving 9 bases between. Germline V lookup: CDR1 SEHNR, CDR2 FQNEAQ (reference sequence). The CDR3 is CASSLPGQIQYF. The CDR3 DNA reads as TGTGCCAGCAGCTTACCTGGACAGATTCAGTACTTC.